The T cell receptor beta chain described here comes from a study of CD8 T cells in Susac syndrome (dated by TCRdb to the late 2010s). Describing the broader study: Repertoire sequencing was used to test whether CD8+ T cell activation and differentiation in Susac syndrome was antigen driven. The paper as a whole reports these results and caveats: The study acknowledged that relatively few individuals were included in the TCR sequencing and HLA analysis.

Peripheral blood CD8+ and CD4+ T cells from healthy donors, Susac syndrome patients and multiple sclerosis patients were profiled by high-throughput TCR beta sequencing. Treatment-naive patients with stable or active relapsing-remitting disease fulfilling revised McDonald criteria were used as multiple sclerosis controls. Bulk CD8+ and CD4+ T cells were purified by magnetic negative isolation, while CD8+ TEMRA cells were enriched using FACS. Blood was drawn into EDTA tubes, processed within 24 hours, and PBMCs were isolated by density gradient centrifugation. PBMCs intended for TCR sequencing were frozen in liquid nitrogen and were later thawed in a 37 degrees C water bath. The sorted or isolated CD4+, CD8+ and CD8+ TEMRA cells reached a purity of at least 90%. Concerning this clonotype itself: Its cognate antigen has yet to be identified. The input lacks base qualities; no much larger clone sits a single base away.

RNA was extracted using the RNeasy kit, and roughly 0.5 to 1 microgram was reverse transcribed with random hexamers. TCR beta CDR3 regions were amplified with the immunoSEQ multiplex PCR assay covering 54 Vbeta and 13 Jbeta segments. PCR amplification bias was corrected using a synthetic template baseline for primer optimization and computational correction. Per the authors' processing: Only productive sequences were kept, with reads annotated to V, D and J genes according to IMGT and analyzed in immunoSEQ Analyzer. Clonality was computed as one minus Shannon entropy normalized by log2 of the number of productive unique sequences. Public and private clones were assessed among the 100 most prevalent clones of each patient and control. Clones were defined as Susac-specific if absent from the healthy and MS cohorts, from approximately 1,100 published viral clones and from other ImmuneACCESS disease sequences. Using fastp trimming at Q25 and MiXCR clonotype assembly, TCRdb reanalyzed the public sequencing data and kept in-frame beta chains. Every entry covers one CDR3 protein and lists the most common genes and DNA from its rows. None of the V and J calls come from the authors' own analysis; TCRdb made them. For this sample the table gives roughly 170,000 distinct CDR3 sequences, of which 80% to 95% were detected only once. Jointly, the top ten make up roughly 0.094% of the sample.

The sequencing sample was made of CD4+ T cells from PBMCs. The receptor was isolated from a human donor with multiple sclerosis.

This receptor has the CDR3 CSARVGKGVYNEQFF. The DNA is TGCAGTGCTAGAGTCGGAAAGGGGGTCTACAATGAGCAGTTCTTC. The chain couples TRBV20-1 to TRBJ2-1, with TRBD1 tentatively as D gene (6 bases match). The CDR3 numbers 15 residues from cysteine through phenylalanine. The DNA shown is the 45-base CDR3, in frame from base 1. CDR1 and CDR2 are drawn from the germline V gene (reference sequence): DFQATT, SNEGSKA. V was cut back by 1 base and J by 3 bases, leaving a gap of 13 bases between them.